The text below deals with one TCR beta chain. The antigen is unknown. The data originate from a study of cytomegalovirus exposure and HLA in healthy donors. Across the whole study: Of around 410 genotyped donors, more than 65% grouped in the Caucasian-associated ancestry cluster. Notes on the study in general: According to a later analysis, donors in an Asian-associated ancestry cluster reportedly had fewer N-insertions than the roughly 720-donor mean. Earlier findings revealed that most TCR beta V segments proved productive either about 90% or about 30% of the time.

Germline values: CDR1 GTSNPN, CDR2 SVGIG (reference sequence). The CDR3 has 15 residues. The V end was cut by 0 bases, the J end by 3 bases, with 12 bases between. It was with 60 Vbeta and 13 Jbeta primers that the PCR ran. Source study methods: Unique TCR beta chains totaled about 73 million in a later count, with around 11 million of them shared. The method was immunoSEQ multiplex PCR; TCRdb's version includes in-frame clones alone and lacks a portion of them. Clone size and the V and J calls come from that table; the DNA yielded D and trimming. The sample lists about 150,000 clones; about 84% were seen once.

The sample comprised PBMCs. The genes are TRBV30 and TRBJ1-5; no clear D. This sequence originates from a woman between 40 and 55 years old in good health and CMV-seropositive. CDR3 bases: TGTGCCTGGAGTGTACGGGTAGGAGTCAATCAGCCCCAGCATTTT. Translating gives CAWSVRVGVNQPQHF.